The clone carrying this T cell receptor (beta chain) was observed at least ten times. Its antigen is unidentified. The sample originates from a study of Graves' ophthalmopathy and Graves' hyperthyroidism. Looking at the study overall: Researchers classed hyperthyroidism as stable given no ophthalmopathy within 18 months of follow-up.

The germline V gene has CDR1 SEHNR and CDR2 FQNEAQ (reference sequence). V was clipped by 3 bases and J by 0 bases; unmatched bases: 4. The CDR3 has 15 residues. The sequenced template was RNA, covering the TCR beta CDR3 region. HTBI-primed RT-PCR formed the first round, and a multiplex PCR formed the second. From the multiplex PCR reads, TCRdb called clonotypes with MiXCR, one entry per CDR3 protein. The sample lists about 1.1 million distinct CDR3 sequences, roughly two fifths occurring once. Study-wide points: Most clonotypes expanded in thyroid above 0.001 frequency were present in blood too. Ophthalmopathy cases were distinguished from stable hyperthyroidism by a 13-signature model, reaching just over 85% sensitivity and 65% to 83% specificity. The model flagged ophthalmopathy progression at roughly 64% sensitivity and 72% to 80% specificity.

This sequence originates from an adult man with Graves' hyperthyroidism. Sequencing was carried out using peripheral blood or thyroid tissue (not recorded which). The chain is built from TRBV7-9 and TRBJ2-7, with 8 bases matching TRBD2. In DNA, the CDR3 is TGTGCCAGCAGCTTCCCCGGGGGGGCCTCCTACGAGCAGTACTTC. Translating gives CASSFPGGASYEQYF.